Below are 9 T cell receptor beta chains sequenced from a single sample in a study of T cell changes during pregnancy in multiple sclerosis. Here immunoSEQ multiplex PCR was the method, and the copy in TCRdb shows in-frame clones only, minus some. The data hold 40,000 or so clones, with around 92% observed a single time. Sequences were derived from CD8+ T cells from peripheral blood mononuclear cells, sampled in the third trimester of pregnancy. The receptors were gathered from a female donor with multiple sclerosis, enrolled in a pregnancy study.

The CDR3 sequence: CASSTKGVYEQYF. CDR3 DNA: TGTGCCAGCAGTACCAAAGGGGTCTACGAGCAGTACTTC. The chain links TRBV2 to TRBJ2-7; D may be TRBD1 (5 bases). The CDR3 extends over 13 amino acids. Germline V lookup: CDR1 SNHLY, CDR2 FYNNEI. V gave up 5 bases and J gave up 3 bases, with 11 bases separating them.

This chain uses TRBV2 with TRBJ1-1, with D possibly matching TRBD1 (6 bases). In germline, CDR1 is SNHLY, CDR2 FYNNEI. This CDR3 region has 14 residues. Deletions cut 7 bases from V and 0 bases from J, with 12 bases between. The CDR3 loop reads CASTITGLNTEAFF. In nucleotides, the CDR3 is TGTGCCAGCACTATAACAGGGCTGAACACTGAAGCTTTCTTT. Filled out from reference TRBV2 and TRBJ1-1, the complete variable domain reads EPEVTQTPSHQVTQMGQEVILRCVPISNHLYFYWYRQILGQKVEFLVSFYNNEISEKSEIFDDQFSVERPDGSNFTLKIRSTKLEDSAMYFCASTITGLNTEAFFGQGTRLTVV.

This clone was observed a few times. CDR3 sequence reads: CASIGRASYEQYF. In DNA form, the CDR3 reads TGTGCCAGCATAGGGCGGGCGTCGTACGAGCAGTACTTC. The J gene is TRBJ2-7, the V gene TRBV2, with D maybe TRBD2 (5 bases). The CDR3 contains 13 residues. The germline CDR1 and CDR2 sequences are SNHLY and FYNNEI. V gave up 7 bases and J gave up 4 bases, with 14 bases separating them.

In nucleotides, the CDR3 is TGTGCCAGCAGCTTGGATAGCGGGAGACGGAATGAGCAGTTCTTC. It is translated as CASSLDSGRRNEQFF. The V call is TRBV7-9, the J call TRBJ2-1; 9 bases map to TRBD2. The CDR3 covers 15 residues. CDR1 SEHNR and CDR2 FQNEAQ come from the germline V gene (reference sequence). V shed 3 bases and J 7 bases; nucleotides not matched to a gene: 7.

This clone was counted a single time. V usage is TRBV7-6 and J usage is TRBJ2-7; D remains ambiguous. V lost 1 base, J lost 0 bases, and 10 bases lay in between. This CDR3 contains 15 residues. CDR1 is SGHVS, CDR2 FNYEAQ, per germline. The CDR3 DNA is TGTGCCAGCAGCTTAGACCCACAGATCTCCTACGAGCAGTACTTC. This translates into CASSLDPQISYEQYF.

The chain is built from TRBV10-3 and TRBJ2-7; 15 positions agree with TRBD2. The V gene's germline CDR1 is ENHRY and CDR2 SYGVKD. The CDR3 consists of 14 residues. V trimming: 9 bases; J trimming: 4 bases; junction bases outside the gene matches: 4. CDR3 region: CAISGLAGGYEQYF. The CDR3 region has the DNA TGTGCCATATCGGGACTAGCGGGAGGTTACGAGCAGTACTTC.

The J gene is TRBJ1-2, the V gene TRBV4-1; no reliable D call. The CDR3 loop spans 11 amino acids. Germline V gene lookup returns CDR1 MGHRA and CDR2 YSYEKL. V lost 2 bases, J lost 6 bases, and 4 bases lay in between. CDR3 DNA: TGCGCCAGCAGCCAATATGATGGCTACACCTTC. Its translation: CASSQYDGYTF.

The chain carries TRBV10-3 and TRBJ2-7, with TRBD2 as a possible D gene (5 bases). Trimming pared 3 bases from V and 2 bases from J, leaving 11 bases between. The germline V gene encodes CDR1 ENHRY and CDR2 SYGVKD. The CDR3 is 14 amino acids. For the CDR3, the DNA is TGTGCCATCAGTGAACCCGGGAAACCCTACGAGCAGTACTTC. Translated: CAISEPGKPYEQYF.

The CDR3 region is CASESRTGGKEQYF. CDR3 sequence (DNA): TGTGCCAGCGAATCTCGGACAGGGGGCAAAGAGCAGTACTTC. This sequence joins TRBV7-9 and TRBJ2-7; 11 positions agree with TRBD1. Germline V gives CDR1 SEHNR, CDR2 FQNEAQ (reference sequence). J lost 7 bases, V lost 8 bases, and 10 bases had no gene match. The CDR3 is made up of 14 amino acids.